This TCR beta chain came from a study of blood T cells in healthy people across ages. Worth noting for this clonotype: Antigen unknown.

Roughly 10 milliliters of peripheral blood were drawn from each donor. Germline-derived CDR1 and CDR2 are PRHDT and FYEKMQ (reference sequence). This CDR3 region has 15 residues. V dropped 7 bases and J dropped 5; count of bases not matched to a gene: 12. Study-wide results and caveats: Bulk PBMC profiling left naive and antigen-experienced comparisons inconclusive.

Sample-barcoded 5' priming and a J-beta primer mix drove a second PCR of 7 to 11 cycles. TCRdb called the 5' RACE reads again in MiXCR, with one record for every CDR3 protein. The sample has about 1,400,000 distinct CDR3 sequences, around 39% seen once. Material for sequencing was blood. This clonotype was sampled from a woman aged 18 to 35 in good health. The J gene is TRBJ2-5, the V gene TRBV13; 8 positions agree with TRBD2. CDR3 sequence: CASNPGLAPRETQYF. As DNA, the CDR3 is TGTGCCAGCAACCCCGGACTAGCCCCACGGGAGACCCAGTACTTC.